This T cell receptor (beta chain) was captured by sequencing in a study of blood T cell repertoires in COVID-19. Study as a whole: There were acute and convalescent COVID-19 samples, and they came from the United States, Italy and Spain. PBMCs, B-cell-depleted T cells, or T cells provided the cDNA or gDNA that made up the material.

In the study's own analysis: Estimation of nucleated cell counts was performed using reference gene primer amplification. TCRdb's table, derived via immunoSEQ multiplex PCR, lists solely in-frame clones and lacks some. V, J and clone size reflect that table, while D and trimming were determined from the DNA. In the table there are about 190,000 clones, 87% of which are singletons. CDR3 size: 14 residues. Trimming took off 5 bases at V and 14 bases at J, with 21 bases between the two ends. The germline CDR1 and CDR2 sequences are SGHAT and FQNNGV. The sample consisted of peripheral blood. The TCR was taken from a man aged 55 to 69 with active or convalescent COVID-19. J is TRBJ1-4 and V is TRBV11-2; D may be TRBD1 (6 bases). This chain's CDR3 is CASSPQSRRGGLFF. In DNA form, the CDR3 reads TGTGCCAGCAGCCCGCAATCTCGGAGGGGGGGGCTGTTTTTT.